A selection of T cell receptor beta chains follows, all from one sample in a study of T cell responses to AZD1222 COVID-19 vaccine. Sequenced by immunoSEQ multiplex PCR; TCRdb stores in-frame clones only, minus some. The data hold roughly 130,000 clones, with around 87% observed a single time. The sequences come from peripheral blood, collected on day 0 of AZD1222 vaccination. These receptors all come from an adult in good health. The CDR3 runs from the conserved cysteine through the conserved F or W. Each record gives: J gene, D gene, V gene, clone size, CDR3 DNA, CDR3 protein. A D gene is named only where the DNA matches it firmly. A clone size is listed for some rows: how often the clone was seen (once, few, many), or a class if it is expanded.

TRBJ2-1 TRBD1 TRBV19 . TGTGCCAGTAGTATCGACAGGGGGAGTGAGCAGTTCTTC CASSIDRGSEQFF
TRBJ2-1 . TRBV3-1/TRBV3-2 . TGTGCCAGCAGCCAAGTGGGCGGGGGCCTAGATGAGCAGTTCTTC CASSQVGGGLDEQFF
TRBJ1-5 . TRBV5-5 once TGTGCCAGCAGCTTGGACCCATTCAATCAGCCCCAGCATTTT CASSLDPFNQPQHF
TRBJ2-5 TRBD2 TRBV2 . TGTGCCAGCGATCGGGGGGATCGTAAGACCCAGTACTTC CASDRGDRKTQYF
TRBJ2-7 . TRBV28 . TGTGCCAGCAGCCGAGCCTTCTACGAGCAGTACTTC CASSRAFYEQYF
TRBJ2-2 . TRBV23-1 . TGCGCCAGCAGTAGGAAAGGGGTGGGGAACACCGGGGAGCTGTTTTTT CASSRKGVGNTGELFF
TRBJ2-7 TRBD1 TRBV18 . TGTGCCAGCTCACGTGACAGGGACGAGCAGTACTTC CASSRDRDEQYF
TRBJ1-2 TRBD1 TRBV30 few TGTGCCTCCCCGACAGGGGTCAATGGCTACACCTTC CASPTGVNGYTF
TRBJ2-5 . TRBV10-1 . TGCGCCAGCATAGTCCCACAAGAGACCCAGTACTTC CASIVPQETQYF
TRBJ1-3 TRBD1 TRBV9 . TGTGCCAGCAGCGACAGTCGAGGGGGCTTAGGTGGAAACACCATATATTTT CASSDSRGGLGGNTIYF
TRBJ2-7 . TRBV19 . TGTGCCAGTAGTATCGCGCCTTCCTACGAGCAGTACTTC CASSIAPSYEQYF
TRBJ2-3 . TRBV5-8 . TGTGCCAGCAGCGAGTTGGGAGGTCCTCAGAGCACAGATACGCAGTATTTT CASSELGGPQSTDTQYF
TRBJ1-3 . TRBV30 . TGTGCCTGGAGTAAAGGATCCTCTGGAAACACCATATATTTT CAWSKGSSGNTIYF
TRBJ2-7 . TRBV4-2 . TGTGCCAGCAGCCAAGATACTGGGGGCCTCTCCTACGAGCAGTACTTC CASSQDTGGLSYEQYF
TRBJ1-1 . TRBV18 once TGTGCCAGCTCACCGAGTGCCTTGGCGGACACTGAAGCTTTCTTT CASSPSALADTEAFF
TRBJ1-4 . TRBV6-5 . TGTGCCAGCAGTTACAATCGGGGTTCTAATGAAAAACTGTTTTTT CASSYNRGSNEKLFF
TRBJ1-6 . TRBV7-8 once TGTGCCAGCAGCTTACAGGCGAGCTCCTATAATTCACCCCTCCACTTT CASSLQASSYNSPLHF
TRBJ1-5 . TRBV7-2 . TGTGCCAGCAGCTTATTGGGGATTAATCAGCCCCAGCATTTT CASSLLGINQPQHF
TRBJ1-5 . TRBV5-6 . TGTGCCAGCAGCTTCGGTGCAGCCCATAGCAATCAGCCCCAGCATTTT CASSFGAAHSNQPQHF
TRBJ2-7 . TRBV11-2 once TGTGCCAGCAGCCCGGACCGGGGCCACGAGGGGCAGCAGTACTTC CASSPDRGHEGQQYF
TRBJ2-7 . TRBV7-9 . TGTGCCAGCAGCTTAGCTAGAACTTCCTACGAGCAGTACTTC CASSLARTSYEQYF
TRBJ1-2 . TRBV12-3/TRBV12-4 . TGTGCCAGCAGTTTGAGGGAGGGCTACACCTTC CASSLREGYTF
TRBJ2-7 . TRBV19 . TGTGCCAGTAGTCTGGGACCGAGAGGGTACGAGCAGTACTTC CASSLGPRGYEQYF
TRBJ1-4 . TRBV19 . TGTGCCAGTAGTCCCCCGGGACGGAGTAATGAAAAACTGTTTTTT CASSPPGRSNEKLFF
TRBJ2-7 . TRBV28 . TGTGCCACCCATCGGGGGACCTACGAGCAGTACTTC CATHRGTYEQYF
TRBJ1-2 TRBD1 TRBV6-5 few TGTGCCAGCAGTTACTCGGACAGGGGGGTCTATGGCTACACCTTC CASSYSDRGVYGYTF
TRBJ2-7 TRBD2 TRBV5-6 . TGTGCCAGCAGCTTGTGGGTAGCGGGGGGAAGCGACGAGCAGTACTTC CASSLWVAGGSDEQYF
TRBJ2-2 . TRBV6-4 once TGTGCCAGCAGTGACTCATTAAGGAAACCCGGGGAGCTGTTTTTT CASSDSLRKPGELFF
TRBJ2-7 . TRBV5-4 . TGTGCCAGCAGCTTGGTCAACTACGAGCAGTACTTC CASSLVNYEQYF
TRBJ1-2 . TRBV28 . TGTGCCAGCAGTTCGGGGATTTCCCTTGCCGGCTACACCTTC CASSSGISLAGYTF
TRBJ2-1 TRBD2 TRBV6-5 . TGTGCCAGCGGACCCCTAGCGGGGGGGCGCAATGAGCAGTTCTTC CASGPLAGGRNEQFF
TRBJ1-2 . TRBV10-3 . TGTGCCGCTACGGGGGTTAACTATGGCTACACCTTC CAATGVNYGYTF
TRBJ1-5 . TRBV11-2 . TGTGCCAGCAGCGACGGAACTAGCAATCAGCCCCAGCATTTT CASSDGTSNQPQHF
TRBJ2-4 . TRBV3-1/TRBV3-2 . TGTGCCAGCAGCCCCTCCGGGGGACCGGAGGCCAAAAACATTCAGTACTTC CASSPSGGPEAKNIQYF
TRBJ1-1 TRBD1 TRBV2 . TGTGCCAGCAGTCGACAGGGGGCTGAAGCTTTCTTT CASSRQGAEAFF
TRBJ1-1 . TRBV28 . TGTGCCAGCAGCCCCGCAGGCTCGAACACTGAAGCTTTCTTT CASSPAGSNTEAFF
TRBJ1-1 TRBD1 TRBV19 . TGTGCCAGCCGACCCGGGACAGCGAACACTGAAGCTTTCTTT CASRPGTANTEAFF
TRBJ2-2 . TRBV4-2 . TGTGCCAGCAGCCAAGGTGGCGGGGCTAACACCGGGGAGCTGTTTTTT CASSQGGGANTGELFF
TRBJ2-2 . TRBV24-1 . TGTGCCACCATGGGTCCCGGGGAGCTGTTTTTT CATMGPGELFF
TRBJ2-1 . TRBV7-2 . TGTGCCAGCACCTCGGATAGCTCCTACAATGAGCAGTTCTTC CASTSDSSYNEQFF
TRBJ2-3 . TRBV9 . TGTGCCAGCAGCGTTAGCGGAACTAGCACAGATACGCAGTATTTT CASSVSGTSTDTQYF
TRBJ1-1 . TRBV19 . TGTGCCAGTAAAGTGGGGATAGGGAACACTGAAGCTTTCTTT CASKVGIGNTEAFF
TRBJ1-2 TRBD1 TRBV7-9 . TGTGCCAGCAGCCAGTTTCCGGGACAGGGTAACTATGGCTACACCTTC CASSQFPGQGNYGYTF
TRBJ2-5 . TRBV12-3/TRBV12-4 . TGTGCCAGCAGTTTTTCCGGGAAGACCCAGTACTTC CASSFSGKTQYF
TRBJ2-4 . TRBV6-1 . TGTGCCAGCAGTGATGGACAAACCATAGCCAAAAACATTCAGTACTTC CASSDGQTIAKNIQYF
TRBJ1-2 . TRBV20-1 . TGCAGTGCTAGTATGCCGGGAGGCTACACCTTC CSASMPGGYTF
TRBJ2-7 TRBD1 TRBV11-3 . TGTGCCAGCAGCGTACAGGGGTCCAACGAGCAGTACTTC CASSVQGSNEQYF
TRBJ1-2 . TRBV13 once TGTGCCAGCAGCTCACCTGGGACAACCTATGGCTACACCTTC CASSSPGTTYGYTF
TRBJ1-6 . TRBV12-3/TRBV12-4 . TGTGCCAGCAGTGGGGACTTTTACTCACCCCTCCACTTT CASSGDFYSPLHF
TRBJ1-6 . TRBV2 . TGTGCCAGCAGTGATTTCACAGCGCCAAATTCACCCCTCCACTTT CASSDFTAPNSPLHF
TRBJ1-2 . TRBV4-1 . TGCGCCAGCAGCCAGGCCTGGACTCCCCAAAGTGACTATGGCTACACCTTC CASSQAWTPQSDYGYTF
TRBJ1-2 . TRBV9 . TGTGCCAGCAGCGTAGTATCAGAGGGTTATGGCTACACCTTC CASSVVSEGYGYTF
TRBJ2-5 TRBD2 TRBV7-2 once TGTGCCAGCAGCTTCACCGGGACTAGGATGGGGGAGACCCAGTACTTC CASSFTGTRMGETQYF
TRBJ2-7 . TRBV27 . TGTGCCAGCAGTTTGAAACACTCATACGAGCAGTACTTC CASSLKHSYEQYF
TRBJ2-7 . TRBV28 few TGTGCCACCACGGGGGGACAGGCCTACGAGCAGTACTTC CATTGGQAYEQYF
TRBJ2-3 TRBD2 TRBV3-1/TRBV3-2 once TGTGCCAGCAGCTTGACTAGCGGGGGGGCGTCAGATACGCAGTATTTT CASSLTSGGASDTQYF
TRBJ2-7 TRBD1 TRBV9 . TGTGCCAGCAGCGAATGGGACAGGGGCTACGAGCAGTACTTC CASSEWDRGYEQYF
TRBJ1-5 TRBD1 TRBV28 . TGTGCCAGCAGGGCCGGGACAGGTAGTCGGGCCCAGCATTTT CASRAGTGSRAQHF
TRBJ2-5 . TRBV6-5 . TGTGCCAGCACCGATTTGGAGACCCAGTACTTC CASTDLETQYF